The 10 T cell receptor beta chains below were found in one sample sequenced in a study of human T cells and chemical hapten exposure. Each CDR3 protein is one row after TCRdb ran MiXCR on the RACE reads. The table includes about 400,000 distinct CDR3 sequences, under 6.5% detected once. Time point denoted: patch test 2, 6 weeks after DPC sensitization. Noted treatment: therapeutic diphenylcyclopropenone sensitization with weekly scalp DPC. Sequenced here: whole blood, sampled in connection with sensitization to the hapten diphenylcyclopropenone (DPC). Receptors were obtained from a woman aged 18-35 years with alopecia areata. Some clones in this sample may be carry-over from other donors' samples.

This clonotype was seen more than once but under ten times. The rearrangement links TRBV3-1 to TRBJ1-5, with no clear D. This CDR3 comprises 13 residues. V was cut by 0 bases and J by 6 bases, with 6 bases left in between. Germline lookup yields CDR1 LGHDT and CDR2 YNNKEL (reference sequence). CDR3 residues: CASSQDAGQPQHF. The CDR3 DNA follows: TGTGCCAGCAGCCAAGATGCAGGTCAGCCCCAGCATTTT.

Here the CDR3 DNA reads TGTGCCAGCACCGGGCGGGGGGTGACTGAAGCTTTCTTT. Translating gives CASTGRGVTEAFF. V gene TRBV12-3 or TRBV12-4 combines with J gene TRBJ1-1; possible D gene TRBD1, 5 bases. V was trimmed by 7 bases and J by 5 bases, leaving 14 bases between them. The CDR3 is made up of 13 amino acids.

This clonotype occurred a few times. CDR3 amino acids: CASSWSDSSYNSPLHF. DNA for the CDR3: TGTGCCAGCAGTTGGTCGGACAGCTCCTATAATTCACCCCTCCACTTT. This chain uses TRBV6-5 with TRBJ1-6, with D perhaps matching TRBD1 (6 bases). V gave up 4 bases and J gave up 0 bases, with 10 bases separating them. The CDR3 is 16 amino acids. Germline CDR1 MNHEY, CDR2 SVGAGI.

In its sample, this clonotype was seen a few times. The rearrangement joins TRBV7-2 to TRBJ2-4; D unresolved. CDR3 length: 15 residues. The V gene lost 1 base and the J gene lost 4 bases, with 11 bases spanning the gap. Per germline, CDR1 SGHTA and CDR2 FQGNSA. The CDR3 sequence is CASSLEGSLKNIQYF. Written as DNA, the CDR3 is TGTGCCAGCAGCTTAGAGGGCAGTCTGAAAAACATTCAGTACTTC.

The gene calls are TRBV18 and TRBJ2-1; a possible D gene is TRBD1 (6 bases). V shed 5 bases and J shed 7 bases, with 18 bases lying between them. The CDR3 is made up of 15 amino acids. Germline V gene lookup returns CDR1 KGHSH and CDR2 LQKENI. For the CDR3, the DNA is TGTGCCAGCTCATCAACCACCTCAGGGGAGAATGAGCAGTTCTTC. This sequence encodes CASSSTTSGENEQFF.

The chain links TRBV6-2 or TRBV6-3 to TRBJ1-1; no reliable D call. Looked up from germline, CDR1 is MNHEY and CDR2 is SVGEGT. Trimming shortened V by 2 bases and J by 5 bases, and 9 bases separated the two germline ends. CDR3 length equals 13 residues. This CDR3 is CASSYPWETEAFF. The CDR3 DNA follows: TGTGCCAGCAGTTACCCCTGGGAAACTGAAGCTTTCTTT.

This clonotype was seen at least ten times. The chain is built from TRBV20-1 and TRBJ1-4; a possible D gene is TRBD1 (6 bases). V lost 6 bases to trimming and J lost 1 base, with 12 bases between them. From germline, CDR1 is DFQATT and CDR2 SNEGSKA (reference sequence). CDR3 length equals 14 residues. This chain's CDR3 is CSATQGGTNEKLFF. The CDR3 nucleotides read TGCAGTGCCACACAGGGAGGAACTAATGAAAAACTGTTTTTT.

This clonotype was observed a handful of times. This sequence joins TRBV12-3 or TRBV12-4 and TRBJ2-2, with D possibly matching TRBD1 (6 bases). Trimming shortened V by 6 bases and J by 0 bases, and 17 bases separated the two germline ends. The length of the CDR3 is 17 residues. The CDR3 DNA sequence: TGTGCCAGCAGCCGACACAGGGTTGCAACGAACACCGGGGAGCTGTTTTTT. This sequence encodes CASSRHRVATNTGELFF.

This clonotype was detected a few times. The rearrangement links TRBV9 to TRBJ1-3, with D perhaps matching TRBD1 (6 bases). The CDR3 runs to 14 residues. Trimming removed 0 bases at V and 4 bases at J, with 8 bases between. The germline V gene has CDR1 SGDLS and CDR2 YYNGEE. CDR3 loop: CASSVETGGNTIYF. The DNA for the CDR3 is TGTGCCAGCAGCGTAGAGACAGGAGGAAACACCATATATTTT. Looking up the rest from reference TRBV9 and TRBJ1-3 gives the full variable domain: DSGVTQTPKHLITATGQRVTLRCSPRSGDLSVYWYQQSLDQGLQFLIQYYNGEERAKGNILERFSAQQFPDLHSELNLSSLELGDSALYFCASSVETGGNTIYFGEGSWLTVV.

The rearrangement links TRBV20-1 to TRBJ1-3; D remains ambiguous. This CDR3 has 15 amino acids. Germline CDR1 reads DFQATT; CDR2 reads SNEGSKA (reference sequence). V gave up 3 bases and J gave up 0 bases, with 12 bases separating them. The chain's CDR3 is CSARSSGYSGNTIYF. The DNA of the CDR3 is TGCAGTGCTAGGTCTTCGGGGTACTCTGGAAACACCATATATTTT.